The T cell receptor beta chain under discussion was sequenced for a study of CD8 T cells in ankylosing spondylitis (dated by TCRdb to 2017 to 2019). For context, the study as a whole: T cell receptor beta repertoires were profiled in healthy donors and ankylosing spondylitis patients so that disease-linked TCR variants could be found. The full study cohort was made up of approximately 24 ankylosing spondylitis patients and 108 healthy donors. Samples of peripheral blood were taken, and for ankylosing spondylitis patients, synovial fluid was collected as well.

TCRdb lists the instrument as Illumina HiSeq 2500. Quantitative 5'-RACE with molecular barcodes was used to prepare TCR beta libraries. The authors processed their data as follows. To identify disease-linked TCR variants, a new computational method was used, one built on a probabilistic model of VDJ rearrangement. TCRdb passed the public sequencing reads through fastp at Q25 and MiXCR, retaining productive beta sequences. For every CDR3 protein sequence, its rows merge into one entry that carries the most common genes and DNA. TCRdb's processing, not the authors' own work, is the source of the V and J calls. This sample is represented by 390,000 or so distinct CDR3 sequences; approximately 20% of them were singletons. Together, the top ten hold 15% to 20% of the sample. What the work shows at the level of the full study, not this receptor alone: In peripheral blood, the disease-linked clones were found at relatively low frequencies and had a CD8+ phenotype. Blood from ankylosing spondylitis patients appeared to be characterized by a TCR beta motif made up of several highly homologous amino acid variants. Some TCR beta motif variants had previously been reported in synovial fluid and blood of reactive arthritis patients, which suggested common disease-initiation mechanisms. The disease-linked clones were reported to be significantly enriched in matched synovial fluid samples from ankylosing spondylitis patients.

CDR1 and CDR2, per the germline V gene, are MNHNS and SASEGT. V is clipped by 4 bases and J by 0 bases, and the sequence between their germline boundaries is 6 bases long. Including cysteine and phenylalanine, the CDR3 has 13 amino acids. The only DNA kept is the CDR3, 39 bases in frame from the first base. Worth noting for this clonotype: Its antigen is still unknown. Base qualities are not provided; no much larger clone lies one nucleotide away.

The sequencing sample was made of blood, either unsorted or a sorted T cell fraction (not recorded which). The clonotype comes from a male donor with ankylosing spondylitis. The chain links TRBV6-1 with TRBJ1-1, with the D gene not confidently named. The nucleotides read TGTGCCAGCAGTGGATCGATGAACACTGAAGCTTTCTTT. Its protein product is CASSGSMNTEAFF.